This is a list of T cell receptor beta chains from one sample in a study of blood T cell repertoires in COVID-19. TCRdb's table, derived via immunoSEQ multiplex PCR, lists solely in-frame clones and lacks some. The sample consists of about 190,000 clones, nearly 90% of them appearing once. The specimen sequenced was peripheral blood. The receptors come from a middle-aged woman who had recovered from COVID-19. CDR3s include the opening cysteine and the closing phenylalanine or tryptophan. D genes are given only for firm matches. The size of a clone is reported for some rows only, either as once, few or many, or as a class for expanded clones.

clone_size: -
v_call: TRBV7-8
j_call: TRBJ2-1
d_call: -
cdr3_aa: CASSLVAHTYNEQFF
cdr3_nt: TGTGCCAGCAGCTTAGTAGCGCACACCTACAATGAGCAGTTCTTC

clone_size: -
v_call: TRBV29-1
j_call: TRBJ2-5
d_call: TRBD1
cdr3_aa: CSVRTGGETQYF
cdr3_nt: TGCAGCGTCCGGACAGGGGGCGAGACCCAGTACTTC

clone_size: -
v_call: TRBV27
j_call: TRBJ2-7
d_call: -
cdr3_aa: CASSPGYEQYF
cdr3_nt: TGTGCCAGCAGTCCAGGGTACGAGCAGTACTTC

clone_size: -
v_call: TRBV28
j_call: TRBJ2-1
d_call: TRBD2
cdr3_aa: CASLSGSSYNEQFF
cdr3_nt: TGTGCCAGTCTAAGCGGGAGCTCCTACAATGAGCAGTTCTTC

clone_size: -
v_call: TRBV19
j_call: TRBJ2-1
d_call: -
cdr3_aa: CASSIVAQNEQFF
cdr3_nt: TGTGCCAGTAGTATAGTAGCCCAAAATGAGCAGTTCTTC

clone_size: -
v_call: TRBV28
j_call: TRBJ2-7
d_call: -
cdr3_aa: CASSSAGSGEYEQYF
cdr3_nt: TGTGCCAGCAGTTCGGCGGGGAGTGGTGAATACGAGCAGTACTTC

clone_size: -
v_call: TRBV19
j_call: TRBJ2-5
d_call: -
cdr3_aa: CASSTTGGAGQETQYF
cdr3_nt: TGTGCCAGTAGTACCACGGGGGGCGCCGGGCAAGAGACCCAGTACTTC

clone_size: medium-sized
v_call: TRBV7-2
j_call: TRBJ2-5
d_call: -
cdr3_aa: CASSFAETQYF
cdr3_nt: TGTGCCAGCAGCTTTGCGGAGACCCAGTACTTC

clone_size: -
v_call: TRBV11-1
j_call: TRBJ2-7
d_call: TRBD1
cdr3_aa: CASSLAQGVDEQYF
cdr3_nt: TGTGCCAGCAGCTTAGCGCAGGGGGTGGACGAGCAGTACTTC

clone_size: -
v_call: TRBV5-1
j_call: TRBJ2-2
d_call: TRBD2
cdr3_aa: CASSGGRAKTGELFF
cdr3_nt: TGCGCCAGCAGCGGCGGGAGGGCGAAGACCGGGGAGCTGTTTTTT

clone_size: -
v_call: TRBV30
j_call: TRBJ1-1
d_call: -
cdr3_aa: CAWSVLRTAWGMNTEAFF
cdr3_nt: TGTGCCTGGAGTGTACTGAGGACAGCCTGGGGAATGAACACTGAAGCTTTCTTT

clone_size: once
v_call: TRBV27
j_call: TRBJ2-7
d_call: -
cdr3_aa: CASSLSLPVFSYEQYF
cdr3_nt: TGTGCCAGCAGTTTATCGTTGCCAGTCTTTTCCTACGAGCAGTACTTC

clone_size: -
v_call: TRBV5-1
j_call: TRBJ2-7
d_call: TRBD2
cdr3_aa: CASSSSSGPYEQYF
cdr3_nt: TGCGCCAGCAGCTCTTCTAGCGGGCCCTACGAGCAGTACTTC

clone_size: few
v_call: TRBV5-1
j_call: TRBJ1-2
d_call: TRBD1
cdr3_aa: CASSDGTANYGYTF
cdr3_nt: TGCGCCAGCAGCGATGGGACAGCTAACTATGGCTACACCTTC

clone_size: -
v_call: TRBV27
j_call: TRBJ2-1
d_call: -
cdr3_aa: CASRPQGGTEQFF
cdr3_nt: TGTGCCAGCAGACCGCAGGGGGGAACTGAGCAGTTCTTC

clone_size: -
v_call: TRBV6-2/TRBV6-3
j_call: TRBJ2-7
d_call: -
cdr3_aa: CASSWGDSSSYEQYF
cdr3_nt: TGTGCCAGCAGTTGGGGGGACAGTTCCTCCTACGAGCAGTACTTC

clone_size: -
v_call: TRBV27
j_call: TRBJ2-7
d_call: TRBD1
cdr3_aa: CASGTGRVNF
cdr3_nt: TGTGCCAGCGGGACAGGGAGGGTGAACTTC

clone_size: -
v_call: TRBV7-8
j_call: TRBJ1-5
d_call: TRBD1
cdr3_aa: CASSLTGNQPQHF
cdr3_nt: TGTGCCAGCAGCTTGACAGGGAATCAGCCCCAGCATTTT

clone_size: -
v_call: TRBV20-1
j_call: TRBJ2-2
d_call: -
cdr3_aa: CSASYWRNGELFF
cdr3_nt: TGCAGTGCTAGTTACTGGCGGAACGGGGAGCTGTTTTTT

clone_size: -
v_call: TRBV15
j_call: TRBJ2-3
d_call: TRBD1
cdr3_aa: CATSIQWDRGTDTQYF
cdr3_nt: TGTGCCACCAGCATCCAGTGGGACAGGGGCACAGATACGCAGTATTTT